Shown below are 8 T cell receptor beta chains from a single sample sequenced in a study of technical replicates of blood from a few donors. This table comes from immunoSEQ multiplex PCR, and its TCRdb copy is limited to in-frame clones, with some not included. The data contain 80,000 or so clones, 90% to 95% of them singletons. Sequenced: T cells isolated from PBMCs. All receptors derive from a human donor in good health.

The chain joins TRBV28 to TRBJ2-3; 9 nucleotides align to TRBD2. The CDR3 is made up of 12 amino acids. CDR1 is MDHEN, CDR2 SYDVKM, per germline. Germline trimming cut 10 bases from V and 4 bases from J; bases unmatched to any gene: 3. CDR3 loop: CAIAGAPDTQYF. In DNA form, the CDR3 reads TGTGCCATAGCGGGAGCTCCAGATACGCAGTATTTT.

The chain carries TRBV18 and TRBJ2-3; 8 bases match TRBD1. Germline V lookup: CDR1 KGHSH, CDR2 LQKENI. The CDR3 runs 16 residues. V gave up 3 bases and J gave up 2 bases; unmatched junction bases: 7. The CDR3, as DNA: TGTGCCAGCTCACCCCCCAGGGGGCGAATCACAGATACGCAGTATTTT. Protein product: CASSPPRGRITDTQYF. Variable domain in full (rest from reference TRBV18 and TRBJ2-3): NAGVMQNPRHLVRRRGQEARLRCSPMKGHSHVYWYRQLPEEGLKFMVYLQKENIIDESGMPKERFSAEFPKEGPSILRIQQVVRGDSAAYFCASSPPRGRITDTQYFGPGTRLTVL.

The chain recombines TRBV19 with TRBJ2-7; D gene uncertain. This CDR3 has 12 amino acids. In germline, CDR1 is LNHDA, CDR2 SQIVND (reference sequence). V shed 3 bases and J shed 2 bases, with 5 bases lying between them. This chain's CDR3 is CASSMGAYEQYF. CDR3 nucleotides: TGTGCCAGTAGTATGGGCGCCTACGAGCAGTACTTC.

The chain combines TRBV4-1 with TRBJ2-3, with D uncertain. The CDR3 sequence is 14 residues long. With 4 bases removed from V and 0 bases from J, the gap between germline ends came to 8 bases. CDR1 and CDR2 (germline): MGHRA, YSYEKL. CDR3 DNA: TGCGCCAGCAGCCCACTAACTAGCACAGATACGCAGTATTTT. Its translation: CASSPLTSTDTQYF.

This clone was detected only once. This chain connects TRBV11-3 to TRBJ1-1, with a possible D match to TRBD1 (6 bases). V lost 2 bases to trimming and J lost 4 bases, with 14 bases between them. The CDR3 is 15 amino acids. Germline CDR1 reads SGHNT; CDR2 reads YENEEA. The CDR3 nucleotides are TGTGCCAGCAGCTTATACAGGGAAGAGGTCACTGAAGCTTTCTTT. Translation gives CASSLYREEVTEAFF.

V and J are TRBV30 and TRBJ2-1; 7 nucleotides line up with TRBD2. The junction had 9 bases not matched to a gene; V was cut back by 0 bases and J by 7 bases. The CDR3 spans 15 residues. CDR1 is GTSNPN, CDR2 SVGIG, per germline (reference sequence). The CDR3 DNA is TGTGCCTGGAGTGTATCTAGCGGCTCGGGAAATGAGCAGTTCTTC. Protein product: CAWSVSSGSGNEQFF.

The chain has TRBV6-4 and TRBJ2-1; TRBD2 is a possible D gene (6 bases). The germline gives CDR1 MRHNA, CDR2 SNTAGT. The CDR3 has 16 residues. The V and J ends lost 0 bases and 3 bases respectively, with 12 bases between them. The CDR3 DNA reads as TGTGCCAGCAGTGACTCGACCGGGGGAGGCTACAATGAGCAGTTCTTC. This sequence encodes CASSDSTGGGYNEQFF.

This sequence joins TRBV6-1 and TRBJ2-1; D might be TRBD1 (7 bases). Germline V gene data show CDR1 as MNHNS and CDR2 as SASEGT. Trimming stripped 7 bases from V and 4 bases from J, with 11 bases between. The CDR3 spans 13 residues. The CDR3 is CASNAGGYNEQFF. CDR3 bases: TGTGCCAGCAATGCAGGGGGGTACAATGAGCAGTTCTTC.